These 17 T cell receptor beta chains originate from one sample sequenced in a study of breast tumors, draining lymph nodes, adjacent tissues. The lymph nodes were axillary draining lymph nodes from breast cancer patients. TCRdb passed the multiplex PCR reads through MiXCR, listing each CDR3 protein once. The table shows about 180,000 distinct CDR3 sequences, with 30% to 35% occurring only once. Source material: axillary lymph node tissue. All receptors derive from a female donor with breast cancer. Some clones in this sample may be carry-over from other donors' samples.

The chain combines TRBV27 with TRBJ1-2; 8 nucleotides match TRBD1. The CDR3 loop spans 15 amino acids. The V segment lost 2 bases and the J segment 4 bases; nucleotides outside the gene matches: 6. Germline CDR1 MNHEY, CDR2 SMNVEV (reference sequence). CDR3 residues: CASSLQQTGVYGYTF. CDR3 sequence (DNA): TGTGCCAGCAGTTTACAACAGACAGGGGTCTATGGCTACACCTTC.

In this sample, this clonotype turned up many times. This chain links TRBV20-1 with TRBJ1-3; 8 positions match TRBD1. The germline CDR1 and CDR2 sequences are DFQATT and SNEGSKA (reference sequence). This CDR3 is 13 amino acids long. Unmatched junction bases numbered 1, after V lost 2 bases and J lost 4 bases. CDR3 coding DNA: TGCAGTGCTAGATCAGGGGGCGGAAACACCATATATTTT. Encoded protein: CSARSGGGNTIYF.

Comments on this clonotype: This could be a read error, since a much larger clone is one nucleotide away. This chain joins TRBV14 and TRBJ1-3, with D maybe TRBD1 (5 bases). The CDR3 has 17 residues. Germline CDR1 reads SGHDN; CDR2 reads FVKESK. The CDR3 protein is CASSQTGGGGIGTTIYF. CDR3 nucleotides: TGTGCCAGCAGCCAAACCGGGGGTGGCGGGATCGGAACCACCATATATTTT.

This clonotype was counted ten times or more. V gene TRBV12-3 or TRBV12-4 combines with J gene TRBJ2-1; 9 positions agree with TRBD1. The V gene end was trimmed by 5 bases and the J gene end by 3 bases; junction bases not matched to a gene: 11. This CDR3 is 17 amino acids long. CDR3 protein: CASSIGGQGKGYNEQFF. The CDR3 DNA sequence: TGTGCCAGCAGTATCGGAGGACAGGGGAAGGGCTACAATGAGCAGTTCTTC.

J is TRBJ1-6 and V is TRBV19, with D unresolved. CDR1 LNHDA and CDR2 SQIVND come from the germline V gene (reference sequence). Trimming stripped 2 bases from V and 7 bases from J, with 12 bases between. This CDR3 is built from 15 residues. DNA of the CDR3: TGTGCCAGTAGTATAATGCGGGCCGAGAATTCACCCCTCCACTTT. It is translated as CASSIMRAENSPLHF. The entire variable domain, with the rest obtained from reference TRBV19 and TRBJ1-6, is as follows: DGGITQSPKYLFRKEGQNVTLSCEQNLNHDAMYWYRQDPGQGLRLIYYSQIVNDFQKGDIAEGYSVSREKKESFPLTVTSAQKNPTAFYLCASSIMRAENSPLHFGNGTRLTVT.

This clonotype was seen ten or more times. DNA of the CDR3: TGTGCCAGCAGTGAAAGTTGGGGGGTGTCACCCCTCCACTTT. Translating gives CASSESWGVSPLHF. The chain employs TRBV6-1 and TRBJ1-6; possible D gene TRBD1, 5 bases. V was clipped by 2 bases and J by 10 bases, with 12 bases between them. The germline V gene encodes CDR1 MNHNS and CDR2 SASEGT. There are 14 residues in the CDR3.

The chain links TRBV7-8 to TRBJ2-7, with TRBD1 as a possible D gene (6 bases). V was shortened by 3 bases and J by 1 base, with 13 bases between the two germline ends. The CDR3 has 15 residues. Germline values: CDR1 SGHVS, CDR2 FQNEAQ. The CDR3 here is CASSLFQGPSYEQYF. The CDR3 coding sequence is TGTGCCAGCAGCTTGTTCCAGGGGCCATCCTACGAGCAGTACTTC.

At least ten counts were recorded for this clonotype. This chain joins TRBV20-1 and TRBJ1-2; D might be TRBD1 (5 bases). CDR3 length equals 20 residues. Per the germline V gene, CDR1 is DFQATT and CDR2 is SNEGSKA (reference sequence). V lost 3 bases to trimming and J lost 4 bases, with 33 bases between them. The CDR3, as DNA: TGCAGTGCTAGGGACCACCGGGACGAGGTGTTCCCTCTGATCTCCTATGGCTACACCTTC. The encoded protein is CSARDHRDEVFPLISYGYTF.

This clonotype came up a few times. This sequence may be a read error, since a much larger clone differs from it by one base. The V and J genes are TRBV19 and TRBJ2-1, with D perhaps TRBD1 (5 bases). CDR1 and CDR2 from the germline V gene are LNHDA and SQIVND (reference sequence). V was pared by 1 base and J by 4 bases, with 14 bases between. The CDR3 has 16 residues. The CDR3 loop is CASSIVTGNAYNEQFF. The DNA for the CDR3 is TGTGCCAGTAGTATAGTCACAGGAAACGCTTACAATGAGCAGTTCTTC.

This chain links TRBV9 with TRBJ2-4; TRBD1 matches 8 bases. V trimming: 3 bases; J trimming: 2 bases; junction bases outside the gene matches: 4. This CDR3 has 15 amino acids. Germline V CDR1 and CDR2: SGDLS, YYNGEE. CDR3 in amino acids: CASSATGDTKNIQYF. As DNA, the CDR3 is TGTGCCAGCAGCGCGACAGGGGATACCAAAAACATTCAGTACTTC. Variable domain in full (rest from reference TRBV9 and TRBJ2-4): DSGVTQTPKHLITATGQRVTLRCSPRSGDLSVYWYQQSLDQGLQFLIQYYNGEERAKGNILERFSAQQFPDLHSELNLSSLELGDSALYFCASSATGDTKNIQYFGAGTRLSVL.

Points on this clonotype: The conserved phenylalanine or tryptophan is not found at the CDR3 terminus, so this likely reflects a read error. The limits of the CDR3 on the DNA are not certain, so only TCRdb's listed CDR3 is given. The rearrangement joins TRBV5-6 to TRBJ2-7. The CDR3 is 8 amino acids in total, end residues counted. Germline-derived CDR1 and CDR2 are SGHDT and YYEEEE. This CDR3 is CASSPYGR.

This clonotype came up a few times. The gene calls are TRBV5-6 and TRBJ2-4; weak D call: TRBD2 (5 bases). Trimming left V 0 bases short and J 10 bases short, with 8 bases between. Germline CDR1 and CDR2: SGHDT and YYEEEE. The CDR3 totals 12 residues. CDR3 coding DNA: TGTGCCAGCAGCTTGGGTATAGCGATTCAGTACTTC. Translating gives CASSLGIAIQYF.

This clonotype has a count of ten or more. CDR3 region: CAWRDPGNTIYF. The CDR3 DNA sequence: TGTGCCTGGAGGGACCCTGGAAACACCATATATTTT. This chain joins TRBV30 and TRBJ1-3; the D is unclear. Trimming shortened V by 3 bases and J by 2 bases, and 5 bases separated the two germline ends. The CDR3 runs 12 residues. CDR1 is GTSNPN, CDR2 SVGIG, per germline (reference sequence).

This clonotype was counted ten times or more. The rearrangement links TRBV7-2 to TRBJ2-7; 9 bases are a match to TRBD1. The V segment lost 5 bases and the J segment 3 bases; nucleotides outside the gene matches: 17. Germline V gene sequence: CDR1 SGHTA, CDR2 FQGNSA. The CDR3 extends over 18 amino acids. DNA for the CDR3: TGTGCCAGCAGCCTATACGGGACAGGGAAAAGAGGAGACTACGAGCAGTACTTC. This encodes CASSLYGTGKRGDYEQYF.

This clonotype came up once. This chain uses TRBV20-1 with TRBJ1-5, with a tentative D call TRBD1 (5 bases). V shed 1 base and J shed 3 bases, with 16 bases lying between them. The CDR3 spans 16 residues. Germline values: CDR1 DFQATT, CDR2 SNEGSKA (reference sequence). This chain's CDR3 is CSARAPGTEANQPQHF. CDR3 coding DNA: TGCAGTGCTAGAGCACCGGGGACCGAAGCCAATCAGCCCCAGCATTTT.

This clonotype was seen ten or more times. J is TRBJ2-7 and V is TRBV6-1; a possible D gene is TRBD2 (5 bases). V shed 3 bases and J shed 2 bases, with 11 bases lying between them. The germline gives CDR1 MNHNS, CDR2 SASEGT. The CDR3 spans 14 residues. The DNA for the CDR3 is TGTGCCAGCAGTGACAGCGGATCGACCTACGAGCAGTACTTC. This translates into CASSDSGSTYEQYF.

This clonotype came up many times. The chain joins TRBV28 to TRBJ1-3; D remains ambiguous. V gave up 5 bases and J gave up 0 bases, with 11 bases separating them. Germline V gene data show CDR1 as MDHEN and CDR2 as SYDVKM. The CDR3 length is 15 residues. CDR3 DNA sequence: TGTGCCAGCAGTCCGAAGCTAAGCTCTGGAAACACCATATATTTT. It encodes CASSPKLSSGNTIYF.